This TCR beta chain was profiled in a study of vaccination and CD4 T cells after COVID-19 (dated 2022 in TCRdb). About the study as a whole: Convalescent patients had a positive SARS-CoV-2 result on nasal swab PCR, and of these patients, under ten had mild disease and one had severe disease. The convalescent cohort included six males and four females, with two Hispanic individuals, seven Caucasians, two Asians and one multiracial person. Participants received two doses of either the Pfizer-BioNTech BNT162b2 vaccine (n=8) or the Moderna mRNA-1273 vaccine (n=2). Post-COVID blood samples from convalescent patients were collected a median of around 110 days after diagnosis, with a range of roughly 30 to 170 days. The time from the second vaccine dose to post-vaccine blood sampling had a median of around 72 days and ranged from roughly 13 to 241 days. Culture stimuli were overlapping spike peptide pools from SARS-CoV-2 and from the common cold coronaviruses HCoV-NL63, HCoV-OC43 and HCoV-229E. In control cultures, a CEFX viral epitope pool was used as positive control, an HIV-1 Nef peptide pool was used as negative control, or no peptide was added. The spike-specific CD4+ TCR repertoire was compared before and after mRNA vaccination in nine to ten COVID-19 convalescent patients and a handful of infection-naive healthy vaccine recipients. The study at large found these results: Among convalescent patients, a median around 89% of the SARS-CoV-2-reactive clones seen after vaccination appeared only after vaccination, which suggests priming specific to the vaccine. An increase in the median number of SARS-CoV-2-reactive clonotypes from approximately 20 after infection to a few dozen after vaccination was observed, but the change was not found to be significant. Nearly all vaccine-specific clones in convalescent patients (304 of 307) were mono-reactive for SARS-CoV-2 spike rather than cross-reactive with common cold coronaviruses. Only a relatively small number of convalescent patients were included in the study, and early timepoints following natural infection were not analyzed.

This clonotype was counted a few times. Its antigen is unknown. Nothing much larger sits one base from this clone, and base qualities are not available. The intended sense of this specimen's treatment or condition label: approximately 10-day PBMC culture with coronavirus spike peptide pools or control peptides (ViraFEST assay). The ViraFEST assay was used in the study, in which antigen-specific T cells were expanded with peptide pools and expanded clonotypes were subsequently identified by TCR sequencing. The convalescent patients' positive SARS-CoV-2 PCR tests were from March to December 2020, which was before the Alpha, Beta and Delta variants emerged in the United States. Over 1.5 million PBMCs per well were cultured in IMDM with approximately 5% human AB serum and roughly 10 IU/ml IL-2, plus 10 ug/ml peptide pools. On days 3 and 7, half of the culture medium was replaced with fresh IL-2-containing medium. After 10 days of culture, CD4+ T cells were isolated by negative selection with the EasySep CD4+ T cell isolation kit. PBMCs were separated from whole blood using Ficoll-Paque Plus gradient centrifugation and then either used fresh or cryopreserved at -140C. In general, triplicate wells were set up for every culture condition.

Library generation was performed with PCR. DNA from cultured CD4+ T cells underwent TCR sequencing with the Oncomine TCR Beta short-read assay at the Johns Hopkins FTIC core. The QIAamp micro DNA kit was used to extract genomic DNA from the cultured CD4+ T cells. Oncomine TCR Beta libraries from cultured CD4+ T cells were pooled using unique dual indexes and sequenced on an Illumina iSeq 100. Per the authors' processing: Non-productive sequences were filtered out, and CDR3s that did not start with C, did not end with F or W, or were shorter than 7 amino acids were discarded. The MANAFEST web application was used to identify antigen-specific clonotypes by comparing peptide-stimulated wells against reference wells and other culture wells. Positive clones required FDR below 0.05, an odds ratio above 5, and productive frequency above 0.1% in at least two of three replicate wells. Cross-reactive clonotypes were defined as significantly expanded in both SARS-CoV-2 spike wells and at least one common cold coronavirus spike condition. Similarity between CDR3 sequences was evaluated in R version 3.6.1 using Levenshtein distances (stringdist) and unrooted phylogenetic trees (ape). Through fastp at Q25 and MiXCR, TCRdb rebuilt clones from the public reads, retaining in-frame beta chains. Each entry merges the rows of one CDR3 protein and shows their most common DNA and genes. The V and J calls reflect TCRdb's pipeline rather than the authors' work. The sample table contains more than 9,500 distinct CDR3 sequences; only one count was recorded for 50% of them. The ten largest account for 15% to 25% of the sample.

The CDR3 runs 13 amino acids, cysteine and phenylalanine included. Here the CDR3 DNA is all that survives: 39 bases in frame from base 1. Relative to germline, V is 4 bases shorter and J is 0 bases shorter, with 7 bases between their ends. The sample consisted of CD4+ T cells from blood, cultured in vitro. The sequence came from a human donor who had recovered from COVID-19. The receptor chain draws on TRBV23-1 and TRBJ2-7, with no reliable assignment of the D segment. TRBV23-1 is designated an ORF whose function remains uncertain. The DNA is TGCGCCAGCAGTCTAAAAAGCTCCTACGAGCAGTACTTC. This yields the protein CASSLKSSYEQYF.